This paragraph reports one T cell receptor (beta chain). Its antigen remains undetermined. Base qualities are not provided; no much larger clone lies one nucleotide away. TCR beta CDR3 regions were amplified from genomic DNA with the immunoSEQ v3 hsTCRB kit using bias-controlled multiplex PCR. TCR libraries were sequenced on an Illumina NextSeq 500 to some 2.2 million read pairs for survey level or roughly 4.5-6.5 million for deep level. The published analysis was carried out like this. V, D and J genes were assigned, non-productive sequences were removed, and clonality was reported by immunoSEQ Analyzer software. Repertoires were compared using productive Simpson clonality and Morisita overlap index of productive TRB rearrangements between infused TIL and blood. The absolute count of a clonotype in blood was estimated by multiplying the lymphocyte count by the CD3+ fraction and by the productive frequency of the clone. This is the immuneACCESS table as TCRdb keeps it, with only in-frame sequences that have V and J called. A part of the clones is gone; compared with another copy, unresolved V genes explain less than half, and the rest is unexplained. Clonal size and the V and J genes are those of that table, whereas D and trimming came from the DNA. The sample yields about 45,000 clones; roughly 78% were counted once. Of the sample, roughly 16% is held by the ten largest clones.

This sample's time point label indicates: pre-treatment sample, taken before nivolumab and TIL therapy. Between October 2017 and early 2020, a dual-center phase I trial enrolled adults who had stage 4 NSCLC. Samples were obtained from a single-arm, open-label phase I trial in which tumor-infiltrating lymphocyte therapy with nivolumab was evaluated in advanced non-small cell lung cancer. Blood mononuclear cells were isolated from EDTA tubes by Ficoll gradient and were snap-frozen as pellets, and DNA was extracted with a Qiagen mini-prep kit. V gives up 4 bases and J gives up 2 bases, and the segment between their germline ends measures 12 bases. Spanning cysteine to phenylalanine, the CDR3 consists of 15 amino acids. Left in the record is the CDR3 DNA by itself, 45 bases read in frame from the first base. As encoded in the germline V gene, CDR1 is MGHRA while CDR2 is YSYEKL. The sample belongs to a study of TIL therapy for anti-PD-1-resistant metastatic lung cancer (dated by TCRdb to the early 2020s). Regarding the study in general: Tumors were collected before any PD-1/PD-L1 blockade, after which patients were given nivolumab, and patients who progressed were given lymphodepletion, an infusion of expanded TIL and IL-2. T cell receptor beta sequencing of tumor and peripheral blood was used to follow clonotypes across the tumor, the expanded TIL product and serial blood samples. Enrolled patients had a median age of around 58 years (range 38-75) and a median tumor PD-L1 proportion score of 6%. Across the cohort, whole-exome sequencing showed a median non-synonymous tumor mutation burden of approximately 1.5 mutations per megabase. Most of the cohort had lung adenocarcinoma, several tumors were EGFR-mutant and two were ALK-rearranged, and half of the patients were current or former smokers. General study outcomes and caveats: Because the cohort was highly selected, with more treatment-naive, never-smoker and oncogene-addicted patients than is typical, generalizability is limited. The study protocol defined all tumor marker inferences as exploratory. The baseline peripheral repertoire was partially replaced by infused TIL clonotypes, which then decayed over months, and no apparent association between persistence and response was found.

The chain links TRBV4-1 with TRBJ1-5; the D segment cannot be called with confidence. The sequence derives from a man between 65 and 85 years old with non-small cell lung cancer. The sample in question was blood, obtained at baseline. The CDR3 loop reads CASSPTGRGNQPQHF. The DNA sequence reads TGCGCCAGCAGCCCGACGGGGAGAGGCAATCAGCCCCAGCATTTT.